Listed below are T cell receptor beta chains from one sample, sequenced in a study of blood T cell repertoires in COVID-19. Assay: immunoSEQ multiplex PCR; the TCRdb copy retains only in-frame clones and omits some. Among around 280,000 clones, 89% were seen once, and the ten largest hold 1.5% to 2%. The sequenced material came from PBMCs or T cells enriched from blood (not recorded which). The receptor set was obtained from a woman between 35 and 50 years old who had recovered from COVID-19. The CDR3 runs from the conserved cysteine through the conserved F or W. The D gene is left open where the match is weak. Clone size is shown for a subset of rows, as once, few, many or a class of expanded clone.

clone_size: once; v_call: TRBV25-1; j_call: TRBJ1-1; d_call: -; cdr3_nt: TGTGCCAGCATGGGGAGAGGAGATTTGAACACTGAAGCTTTCTTT; cdr3_aa: CASMGRGDLNTEAFF
clone_size: once; v_call: TRBV9; j_call: TRBJ2-3; d_call: -; cdr3_nt: TGTGCCAGCACGAGGACGGGGACGCAGTATTTT; cdr3_aa: CASTRTGTQYF
clone_size: -; v_call: TRBV11-3; j_call: TRBJ2-1; d_call: TRBD2; cdr3_nt: TGTGCCAGCAGCTTACTAGCGGGGGGACCCAACAATGAGCAGTTCTTC; cdr3_aa: CASSLLAGGPNNEQFF
clone_size: -; v_call: TRBV11-2; j_call: TRBJ2-2; d_call: TRBD1; cdr3_nt: TGTGCCAGCAGCCCAGATACACAGGGGGTCGGCACCGGGGAGCTGTTTTTT; cdr3_aa: CASSPDTQGVGTGELFF
clone_size: -; v_call: TRBV11-2; j_call: TRBJ2-1; d_call: -; cdr3_nt: TGTGCCAGCAGACCCGTCCGGGGGGCTTACAATGAGCAGTTCTTC; cdr3_aa: CASRPVRGAYNEQFF
clone_size: few; v_call: TRBV10-1; j_call: TRBJ1-1; d_call: TRBD1; cdr3_nt: TGCGCCAGCAGTGAAACCCGGGACAGGGGAATGAACACTGAAGCTTTCTTT; cdr3_aa: CASSETRDRGMNTEAFF
clone_size: -; v_call: TRBV19; j_call: TRBJ1-6; d_call: TRBD1; cdr3_nt: TGTGCCAGTAGCCCCTTCGGGACAGTTAATTCACCCCTCCACTTT; cdr3_aa: CASSPFGTVNSPLHF
clone_size: -; v_call: TRBV7-9; j_call: TRBJ1-2; d_call: -; cdr3_nt: TGTGCCAGCAGCCCGTTGGACAGCCTCAGGGGCTACACCTTC; cdr3_aa: CASSPLDSLRGYTF
clone_size: -; v_call: TRBV27; j_call: TRBJ2-3; d_call: TRBD2; cdr3_nt: TGTGCCAGCAGTCGGACTAGCGGGGTTCCAGATACGCAGTATTTT; cdr3_aa: CASSRTSGVPDTQYF
clone_size: -; v_call: TRBV4-2; j_call: TRBJ2-7; d_call: TRBD1; cdr3_nt: TGTGCCAGCAGCCTTCGGACAGGCCTCTCCTACGAGCAGTACTTC; cdr3_aa: CASSLRTGLSYEQYF
clone_size: -; v_call: TRBV15; j_call: TRBJ2-3; d_call: -; cdr3_nt: TGTGCCACCAGCAGAGCTAAAGGGCTAGCCGTGACAGATACGCAGTATTTT; cdr3_aa: CATSRAKGLAVTDTQYF
clone_size: -; v_call: TRBV5-4; j_call: TRBJ2-7; d_call: -; cdr3_nt: TGTGCCAGCAGCCCGGGAACGGGAGCCTACGAGCAGTACTTC; cdr3_aa: CASSPGTGAYEQYF
clone_size: once; v_call: TRBV6-5; j_call: TRBJ1-2; d_call: TRBD1; cdr3_nt: TGTGCCAGCAGACGGACAGGAAACTATGGCTACACCTTC; cdr3_aa: CASRRTGNYGYTF
clone_size: -; v_call: TRBV19; j_call: TRBJ2-7; d_call: TRBD1; cdr3_nt: TGTGCCAGTAGTCACGGACAGGGGGCAACCTACGAGCAGTACTTC; cdr3_aa: CASSHGQGATYEQYF
clone_size: -; v_call: TRBV18; j_call: TRBJ2-1; d_call: -; cdr3_nt: TGTGCCAGCTCGACGGGGTTGGGGGCAAGCTACAATGAGCAGTTCTTC; cdr3_aa: CASSTGLGASYNEQFF
clone_size: -; v_call: TRBV18; j_call: TRBJ2-2; d_call: TRBD2; cdr3_nt: TGTGCCAGCTCACCAGGGCTAGCGGCCACTACTAACACCGGGGAGCTGTTTTTT; cdr3_aa: CASSPGLAATTNTGELFF
clone_size: -; v_call: TRBV15; j_call: TRBJ1-2; d_call: TRBD1; cdr3_nt: TGTGCCACCAGCAGAGACTACCCACAGGGGGCAACTGGCTACACCTTC; cdr3_aa: CATSRDYPQGATGYTF
clone_size: once; v_call: TRBV7-9; j_call: TRBJ1-3; d_call: TRBD1; cdr3_nt: TGTGCCAGCGGAGACAGGGTACTTGGAAACACCATATATTTT; cdr3_aa: CASGDRVLGNTIYF
clone_size: -; v_call: TRBV19; j_call: TRBJ1-4; d_call: -; cdr3_nt: TGTGCCAGTAGTATGTTGTTCTCCGCAACTAATGAAAAACTGTTTTTT; cdr3_aa: CASSMLFSATNEKLFF
clone_size: -; v_call: TRBV29-1; j_call: TRBJ1-1; d_call: -; cdr3_nt: TGCAGCTCTCGACAGGTACCGAGGTACACTGAAGCTTTCTTT; cdr3_aa: CSSRQVPRYTEAFF
clone_size: -; v_call: TRBV18; j_call: TRBJ1-1; d_call: -; cdr3_nt: TGTGCCATCGCGGGGGGGGTAGGCACTGAAGCTTTCTTT; cdr3_aa: CAIAGGVGTEAFF
clone_size: -; v_call: TRBV28; j_call: TRBJ1-3; d_call: -; cdr3_nt: TGTGCCAGCAGTAGAGGGGGTGTGAGCTCTGGAAACACCATATATTTT; cdr3_aa: CASSRGGVSSGNTIYF
clone_size: -; v_call: TRBV2; j_call: TRBJ1-1; d_call: TRBD1; cdr3_nt: TGTGCCAGTTCATTGACAGGGGGCACTGAAGCTTTCTTT; cdr3_aa: CASSLTGGTEAFF
clone_size: -; v_call: TRBV5-1; j_call: TRBJ2-3; d_call: -; cdr3_nt: TGCGCCAGCAGCTTGGGGTTTGGCTGGGAGTACACAGATACGCAGTATTTT; cdr3_aa: CASSLGFGWEYTDTQYF
clone_size: -; v_call: TRBV9; j_call: TRBJ2-7; d_call: -; cdr3_nt: TGTGCCAGCAGCACAGGGTGGGTTCCCTACGAGCAGTACTTC; cdr3_aa: CASSTGWVPYEQYF
clone_size: -; v_call: TRBV2; j_call: TRBJ1-2; d_call: -; cdr3_nt: TGTGCCAGCAGTGAATCGATTCAGGGCTATGGCTACACCTTC; cdr3_aa: CASSESIQGYGYTF
clone_size: -; v_call: TRBV11-3; j_call: TRBJ2-1; d_call: TRBD1; cdr3_nt: TGTGCCAGCAGCTTTCGGACAGGCCCTGCGATGGAGCAGTTCTTC; cdr3_aa: CASSFRTGPAMEQFF
clone_size: -; v_call: TRBV7-9; j_call: TRBJ1-3; d_call: -; cdr3_nt: TGTGCCAGCAGCTCCAGGACAGTCGGAAACACCATATATTTT; cdr3_aa: CASSSRTVGNTIYF
clone_size: -; v_call: TRBV16; j_call: TRBJ1-2; d_call: TRBD1; cdr3_nt: TGTGCCAGCAGCCAACTTACAGGGGGGAATGGCTACACCTTC; cdr3_aa: CASSQLTGGNGYTF
clone_size: -; v_call: TRBV2; j_call: TRBJ2-7; d_call: TRBD1; cdr3_nt: TGTGCCAGCAGGGAAGGACAGGGGGAAGGCTACGAGCAGTACTTC; cdr3_aa: CASREGQGEGYEQYF
clone_size: -; v_call: TRBV7-9; j_call: TRBJ1-4; d_call: TRBD1; cdr3_nt: TGTGCCAGCAGCCCTCGGACAGGGGCTGAAAAACTGTTTTTT; cdr3_aa: CASSPRTGAEKLFF